This T cell receptor beta chain was recovered during a study of T-cell memory formation after mild COVID-19. On the study more broadly: Largely donor-specific TCR clusters were found.

The study, taken as a whole, reports: Second-wave clones with a day 37 peak had unconfirmed SARS-CoV-2 specificity.

Between the trimmed V and J ends, which lost 4 bases and 0 bases, there was a span of 13 bases. Germline lookup yields CDR1 LNHNV and CDR2 YYDKDF (reference sequence). CDR3 length equals 16 residues. One entry per CDR3 protein results from TCRdb running MiXCR on the 5' RACE reads. The sample holds around 110,000 distinct CDR3 sequences; about an eighth are singletons and the top ten take 27%. In this sample, this clonotype turned up a few times. Its matching antigen is unknown. This sequence joins TRBV15 and TRBJ2-1, with D maybe TRBD2 (6 bases). Sequenced: PBMCs or a T cell subset sorted from them (not recorded which). The sequence derives from an adult woman who had mild COVID-19 (a few samples of this study predate the infection). Cell type and time point are not known. DNA of the CDR3: TGTGCCACCAGCACCGAGGCGGGGAGCTCCTACAATGAGCAGTTCTTC. This gives the protein CATSTEAGSSYNEQFF.